The rows below give T cell receptor beta chains drawn from one sample of a study of identifying expanded T cells in peripheral blood. Profiling relied on immunoSEQ multiplex PCR, and the TCRdb table lists in-frame clones only, not all of them. The sample lists approximately 85,000 clones, approximately 85% seen once, with more than 15% in the top ten. Sequenced sample: blood. All receptors come from a person aged 18-70 years in good health. CDR3s include the opening cysteine and the closing phenylalanine or tryptophan. A D gene is named only where the DNA matches it firmly. Clone size is given for some rows only: seen once, a few or many times, or a class if the clone is expanded.

TRBV19,.,.,TRBJ1-4,TGTGCCAGTAGTGCCCAGAAAGCCAATGAAAAACTGTTTTTT,CASSAQKANEKLFF
TRBV7-6,.,.,TRBJ2-3,TGTGCCAGCAGCTTAGCGCAACAGGGCATAACAGATACGCAGTATTTT,CASSLAQQGITDTQYF
TRBV28,.,.,TRBJ1-2,TGTGCCAGCACCTCTATAACAGGGAGCGCTAACTATGGCTACACCTTC,CASTSITGSANYGYTF
TRBV5-1,TRBD1,.,TRBJ2-3,TGCGCCAGCAGCTTGAACGCAGGGGGTACAGATACGCAGTATTTT,CASSLNAGGTDTQYF
TRBV27,.,.,TRBJ2-2,TGTGCCAGCAGTTTAGGGACAACGAACACCGGGGAGCTGTTTTTT,CASSLGTTNTGELFF
TRBV4-2,TRBD2,.,TRBJ2-1,TGTGCCAGCAGCCAACCTAGCGGGGGCTCCTACAATGAGCAGTTCTTC,CASSQPSGGSYNEQFF
TRBV16,.,.,TRBJ1-2,TGTGCCAGCAGCCAAACGGAGGGAGGAGCGTCGGGCTACACCTTC,CASSQTEGGASGYTF
TRBV19,.,.,TRBJ1-3,TGTGCCAGTAGCGACTCGTCTGGAAACACCATATATTTT,CASSDSSGNTIYF
TRBV9,.,.,TRBJ1-1,TGTGCCAGCAGCGTGGACTCTTCTTGGGGCACTGAAGCTTTCTTT,CASSVDSSWGTEAFF
TRBV18,TRBD2,.,TRBJ2-3,TGTGCCAGCTCACCACCGGGACTAGCGGCTAGCACAGATACGCAGTATTTT,CASSPPGLAASTDTQYF
TRBV2,TRBD2,.,TRBJ2-5,TGTGCCAGCAGCCAAGCGGGAGGGCCATCGAGGACTTACCAAGAGACCCAGTACTTC,CASSQAGGPSRTYQETQYF
TRBV19,TRBD1,many,TRBJ1-5,TGTGCCAGTAGTACGTCCGGGACAGGGCCTCAGCCCCAGCATTTT,CASSTSGTGPQPQHF
TRBV14,.,once,TRBJ2-3,TGTGCCAGCAGCCAACTTAGCACAGATACGCAGTATTTT,CASSQLSTDTQYF
TRBV5-1,.,.,TRBJ2-3,TGCGCCAGCAGCGACCGAAGGGGAACAGATACGCAGTATTTT,CASSDRRGTDTQYF
TRBV7-8,TRBD2,few,TRBJ2-1,TGTGCCAGCAGCTTAGATTCTAGCGGGAGCTATGAGCAGTTCTTC,CASSLDSSGSYEQFF
TRBV20-1,.,.,TRBJ2-2,TGCAGTGCTAGAGATCGGGGGGAGCTGTTTTTT,CSARDRGELFF
TRBV28,TRBD2,.,TRBJ2-7,TGTGCCAGCAGTTTCGGGGGGGCAGTTGGCGAGCAGTACTTC,CASSFGGAVGEQYF
TRBV7-9,TRBD1,.,TRBJ1-1,TGTGCCAGCAGATTCACAGGGGAAAACACTGAAGCTTTCTTT,CASRFTGENTEAFF
TRBV6-5,.,.,TRBJ1-4,TGTGCCAGCAGAAAAAATCAGGCAACTAATGAAAAACTGTTTTTT,CASRKNQATNEKLFF
TRBV7-2,TRBD2,.,TRBJ2-7,TGTGCCAGCACCCCATTCGGGGGGACCTACGAGCAGTACTTC,CASTPFGGTYEQYF
TRBV30,TRBD2,.,TRBJ2-1,TGTGCCTGGATGGCCGGGACTAGCGTATACAATGAGCAGTTCTTC,CAWMAGTSVYNEQFF
TRBV18,.,.,TRBJ2-7,TGTGCCAGCTCACCAATCCCCCTCAGCGAGCAGTACTTC,CASSPIPLSEQYF
TRBV28,.,.,TRBJ1-3,TGTGCCAGCAGTTTGGTCGGGTCTGGAAACACCATATATTTT,CASSLVGSGNTIYF
TRBV7-2,.,.,TRBJ1-1,TGTGCCAGCAGCTTTACAACAGCTCTGAACACTGAAGCTTTCTTT,CASSFTTALNTEAFF
TRBV11-2,.,.,TRBJ1-1,TGTGCCAGCAGCCCGCTGGGCATGAACACTGAAGCTTTCTTT,CASSPLGMNTEAFF
TRBV7-2,.,.,TRBJ1-2,TGTGCCAGCTCAAATCCGACCGGGAAAATGCGTGGCTACACCTTC,CASSNPTGKMRGYTF
TRBV19,.,.,TRBJ1-4,TGTGCCAGTAGTATCTCTAGGGGAAGGGAAGAAAAACTGTTTTTT,CASSISRGREEKLFF
TRBV7-9,TRBD2,.,TRBJ2-5,TGTGCCAGCAGCGTCGCGATAGCGGGAGCGAGAGAGACCCAGTACTTC,CASSVAIAGARETQYF
TRBV28,.,.,TRBJ1-2,TGTGCCAGCGTTAAACGGGCAGGGTTGTTTGGCTACACCTTC,CASVKRAGLFGYTF
TRBV7-9,.,.,TRBJ2-1,TGTGCCAGCAGCTTAGGGACAGACCACAATGAGCAGTTCTTC,CASSLGTDHNEQFF
TRBV28,.,.,TRBJ2-7,TGTGCCAGCAGAACCGACTCATTCAGCTCCTACGAGCAGTACTTC,CASRTDSFSSYEQYF
TRBV7-9,.,once,TRBJ2-7,TGTGCCAGCAGCTATAGTTCGGCTCGGGAGCAGTACTTC,CASSYSSAREQYF
TRBV30,TRBD2,once,TRBJ2-7,TGTGCCTGGACCCCTAGCGGGAGCGAGCAGTACTTC,CAWTPSGSEQYF
TRBV19,.,.,TRBJ2-7,TGTGCCAGTAGTATAACGGCGGGGTACGAGCAGTACTTC,CASSITAGYEQYF
TRBV28,.,.,TRBJ2-1,TGTGCCAGCAAGAGGGGACATAGGACTGTAGAGCAGTTCTTC,CASKRGHRTVEQFF
TRBV4-2,.,.,TRBJ2-5,TGTGCCAGCAGCCAAGAGCCCGACTCCTCGATTACGACCCAGTACTTC,CASSQEPDSSITTQYF
TRBV19,TRBD2,.,TRBJ2-1,TGTGCCAGTAGTAACCGACTAGCGGGAGGGCCATTCGAGCAGTTCTTC,CASSNRLAGGPFEQFF
TRBV28,TRBD2,.,TRBJ2-7,TGTGCCAGCCGAAGGGGTGGCGGGAGTGAATCCTACGAGCAGTACTTC,CASRRGGGSESYEQYF
TRBV7-3,TRBD1,.,TRBJ1-2,TGTGCCAGCAGCTTAACCCCCAGCGCAGGGGGCCTCTATGGCTACACCTTC,CASSLTPSAGGLYGYTF
TRBV5-1,TRBD1,once,TRBJ2-2,TGCGCCAGCAGCTTGGTCGACAGGGGGCAGGAGCTGTTTTTT,CASSLVDRGQELFF
TRBV15,.,.,TRBJ2-5,TGTGCCACCAGCAGAGGTCGACAGCAAGAGACCCAGTACTTC,CATSRGRQQETQYF
TRBV5-1,TRBD1,.,TRBJ2-7,TGCGCCAGCAGCTTGGGGGACAGGGGGATGAACGAGCAGTACTTC,CASSLGDRGMNEQYF
TRBV6-5,TRBD1,.,TRBJ1-5,TGTGCCAGCAGCCGAACCGGGACAGGGTATCAGCCCCAGCATTTT,CASSRTGTGYQPQHF
TRBV28,.,once,TRBJ2-1,TGTGCCAGCAGTTTCTTTTCAGGGTACAATGAGCAGTTCTTC,CASSFFSGYNEQFF
TRBV19,TRBD1,.,TRBJ2-7,TGTGCCAGTAGTGCCCCCTGTCGAGGGGGCTGCGAGCAGTACTTC,CASSAPCRGGCEQYF
TRBV28,.,few,TRBJ1-2,TGTGCCACCTCACAATGGGATGGCTACACCTTC,CATSQWDGYTF
TRBV7-9,TRBD2,.,TRBJ2-1,TGTGCCAGCAGCTCAAGGGGACTAGCGGGGCATGAGCAGTTCTTC,CASSSRGLAGHEQFF
TRBV11-3,TRBD1,.,TRBJ2-2,TGTGCCAGCAGCCCCACAGGGGAAAAGGGCACCGGGGAGCTGTTTTTT,CASSPTGEKGTGELFF
TRBV5-1,.,.,TRBJ1-1,TGCGCCAGCAGCTTGTCGTCAGGGAACACTGAAGCTTTCTTT,CASSLSSGNTEAFF
TRBV25-1,.,.,TRBJ2-2,TGTGCCAGCAGTGAAGGTTTGAGCGGACTGAACACCGGGGAGCTGTTTTTT,CASSEGLSGLNTGELFF
TRBV28,.,.,TRBJ1-5,TGTGCCAGCAGTTTCAGGGGTGGCAATCAGCCCCAGCATTTT,CASSFRGGNQPQHF
TRBV9,.,.,TRBJ1-1,TGTGCCAGCAGCGTAGGAGGGGCGGCCTTGAACACTGAAGCTTTCTTT,CASSVGGAALNTEAFF
TRBV30,.,.,TRBJ2-1,TGTGCCTCTTCCGAAGCGAGCTCCTACAATGAGCAGTTCTTC,CASSEASSYNEQFF
TRBV9,.,.,TRBJ1-4,TGTGCCAGCAGCGTAGATTCGGGGAGGGAACTGTTTTTT,CASSVDSGRELFF
TRBV7-3,.,.,TRBJ2-5,TGTGCCAGCAGCTTAAATAGGGGAGCAGAGACCCAGTACTTC,CASSLNRGAETQYF
TRBV6-1,.,.,TRBJ1-2,TGTGCCAGCAGTGTGGAACCTATTGCTAACTATGGCTACACCTTC,CASSVEPIANYGYTF
TRBV5-1,TRBD1,.,TRBJ1-2,TGCGCCAGCAGCGCGCCGGGACAGAGTGGCTACACCTTC,CASSAPGQSGYTF
TRBV14,.,.,TRBJ2-7,TGTGCCAGCAGCCAAGAAACGGGACAGCAGTACTTC,CASSQETGQQYF
TRBV5-1,.,.,TRBJ2-1,TGCGCCAGCAGCTTAGTCGCGGGCTCCTACAATGAGCAGTTCTTC,CASSLVAGSYNEQFF